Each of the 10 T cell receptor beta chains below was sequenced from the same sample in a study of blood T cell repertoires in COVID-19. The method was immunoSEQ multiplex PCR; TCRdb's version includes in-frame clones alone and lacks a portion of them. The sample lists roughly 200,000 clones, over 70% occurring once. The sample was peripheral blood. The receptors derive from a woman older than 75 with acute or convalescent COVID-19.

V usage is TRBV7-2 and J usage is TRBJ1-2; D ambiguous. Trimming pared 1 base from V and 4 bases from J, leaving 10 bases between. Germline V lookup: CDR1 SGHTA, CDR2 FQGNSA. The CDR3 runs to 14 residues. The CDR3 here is CASSLVPEVYGYTF. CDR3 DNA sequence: TGTGCCAGCAGCTTAGTTCCAGAAGTCTATGGCTACACCTTC.

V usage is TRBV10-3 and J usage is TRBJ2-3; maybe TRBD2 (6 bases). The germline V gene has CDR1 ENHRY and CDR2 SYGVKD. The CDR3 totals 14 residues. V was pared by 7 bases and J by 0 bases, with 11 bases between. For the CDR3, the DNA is TGTGCCATCACACGCGGGACTAGCACAGATACGCAGTATTTT. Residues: CAITRGTSTDTQYF.

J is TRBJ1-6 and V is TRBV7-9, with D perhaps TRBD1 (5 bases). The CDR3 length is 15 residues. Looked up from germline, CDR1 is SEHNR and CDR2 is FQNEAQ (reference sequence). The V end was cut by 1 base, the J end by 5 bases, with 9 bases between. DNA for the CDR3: TGTGCCAGCAGCTTAGGACAGATTAATAATTCACCCCTCCACTTT. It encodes CASSLGQINNSPLHF.

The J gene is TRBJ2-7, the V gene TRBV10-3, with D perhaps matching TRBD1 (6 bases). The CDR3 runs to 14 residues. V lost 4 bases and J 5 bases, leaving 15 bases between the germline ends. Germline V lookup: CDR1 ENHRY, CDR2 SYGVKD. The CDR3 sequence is CAISVPGQPDEQYF. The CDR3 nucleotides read TGTGCCATCAGTGTTCCCGGACAGCCGGACGAGCAGTACTTC.

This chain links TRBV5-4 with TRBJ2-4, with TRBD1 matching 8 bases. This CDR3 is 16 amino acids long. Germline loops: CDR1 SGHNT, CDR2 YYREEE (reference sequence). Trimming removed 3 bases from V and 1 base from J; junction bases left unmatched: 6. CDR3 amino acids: CASSSPGGPAKNIQYF. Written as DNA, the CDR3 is TGTGCCAGCAGCTCCCCAGGGGGCCCGGCCAAAAACATTCAGTACTTC. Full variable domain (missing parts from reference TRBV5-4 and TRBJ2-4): ETGVTQSPTHLIKTRGQQVTLRCSSQSGHNTVSWYQQALGQGPQFIFQYYREEENGRGNFPPRFSGLQFPNYSSELNVNALELDDSALYLCASSSPGGPAKNIQYFGAGTRLSVL.

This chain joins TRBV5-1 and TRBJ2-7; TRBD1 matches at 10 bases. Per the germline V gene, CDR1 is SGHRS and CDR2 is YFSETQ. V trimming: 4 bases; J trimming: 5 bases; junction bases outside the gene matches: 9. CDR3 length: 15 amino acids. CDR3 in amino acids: CASSQTGGAIDEQYF. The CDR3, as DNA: TGCGCCAGCAGCCAGACAGGGGGCGCGATCGACGAGCAGTACTTC. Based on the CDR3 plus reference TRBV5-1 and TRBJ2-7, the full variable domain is KAGVTQTPRYLIKTRGQQVTLSCSPISGHRSVSWYQQTPGQGLQFLFEYFSETQRNKGNFPGRFSGRQFSNSRSEMNVSTLELGDSALYLCASSQTGGAIDEQYFGPGTRLTVT.

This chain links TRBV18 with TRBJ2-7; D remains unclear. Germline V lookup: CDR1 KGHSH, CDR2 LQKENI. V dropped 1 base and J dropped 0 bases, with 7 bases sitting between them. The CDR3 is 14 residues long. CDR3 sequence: CASSPQAASYEQYF. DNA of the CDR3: TGTGCCAGCTCACCACAGGCGGCCTCCTACGAGCAGTACTTC.

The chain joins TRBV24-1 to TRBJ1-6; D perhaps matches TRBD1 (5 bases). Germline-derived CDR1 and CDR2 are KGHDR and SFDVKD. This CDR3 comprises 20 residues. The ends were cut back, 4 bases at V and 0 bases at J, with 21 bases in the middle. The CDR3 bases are TGTGCCACCAGTGAGCTGCCGGGACTCAGGGAGAGCTCCTATAATTCACCCCTCCACTTT. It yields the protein CATSELPGLRESSYNSPLHF.

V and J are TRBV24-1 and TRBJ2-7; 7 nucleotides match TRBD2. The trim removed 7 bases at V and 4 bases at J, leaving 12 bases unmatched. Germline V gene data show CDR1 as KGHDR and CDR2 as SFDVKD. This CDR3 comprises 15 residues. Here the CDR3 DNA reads TGTGCCACCAGCAGACGGGACTACCCGGGTTACGAGCAGTACTTC. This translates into CATSRRDYPGYEQYF.

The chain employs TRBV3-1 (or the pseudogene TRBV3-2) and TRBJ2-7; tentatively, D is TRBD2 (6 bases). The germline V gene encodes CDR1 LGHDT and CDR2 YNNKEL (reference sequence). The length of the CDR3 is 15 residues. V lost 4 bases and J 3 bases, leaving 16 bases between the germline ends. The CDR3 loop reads CASSPGGTPNYEQYF. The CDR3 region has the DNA TGTGCCAGCAGCCCCGGCGGGACTCCAAACTACGAGCAGTACTTC.